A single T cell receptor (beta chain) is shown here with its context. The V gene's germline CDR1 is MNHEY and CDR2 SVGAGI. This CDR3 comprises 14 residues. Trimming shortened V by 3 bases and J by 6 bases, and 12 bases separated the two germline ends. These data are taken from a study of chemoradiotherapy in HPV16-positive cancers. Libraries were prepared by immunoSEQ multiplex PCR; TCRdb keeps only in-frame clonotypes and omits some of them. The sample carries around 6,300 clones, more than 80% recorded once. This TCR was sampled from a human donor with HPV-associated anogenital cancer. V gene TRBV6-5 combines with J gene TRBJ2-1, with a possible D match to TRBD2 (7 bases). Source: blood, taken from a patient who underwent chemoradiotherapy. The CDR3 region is CASSYAGAGNEQFF. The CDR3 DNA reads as TGTGCCAGCAGTTATGCGGGGGCCGGCAATGAGCAGTTCTTC.